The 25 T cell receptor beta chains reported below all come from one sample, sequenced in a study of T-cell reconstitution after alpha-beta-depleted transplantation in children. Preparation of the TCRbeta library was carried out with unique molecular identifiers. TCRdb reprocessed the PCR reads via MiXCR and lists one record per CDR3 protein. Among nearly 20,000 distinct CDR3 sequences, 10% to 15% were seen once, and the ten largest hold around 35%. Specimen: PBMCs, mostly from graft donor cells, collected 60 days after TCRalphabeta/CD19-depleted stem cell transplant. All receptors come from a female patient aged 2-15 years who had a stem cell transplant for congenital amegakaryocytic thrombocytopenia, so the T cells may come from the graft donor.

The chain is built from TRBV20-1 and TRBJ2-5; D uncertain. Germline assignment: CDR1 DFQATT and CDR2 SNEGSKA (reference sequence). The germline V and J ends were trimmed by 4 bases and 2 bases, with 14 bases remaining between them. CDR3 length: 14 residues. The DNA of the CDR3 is TGCAGTGCTACCAAGGCGGTGGGGCAAGAGACCCAGTACTTC. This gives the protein CSATKAVGQETQYF.

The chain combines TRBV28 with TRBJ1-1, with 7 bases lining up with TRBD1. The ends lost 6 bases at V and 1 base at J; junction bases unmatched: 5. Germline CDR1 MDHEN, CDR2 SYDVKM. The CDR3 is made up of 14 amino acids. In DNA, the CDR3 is TGTGCCAGCAGCCCACAGGGGTGGAACACTGAAGCTTTCTTT. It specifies CASSPQGWNTEAFF.

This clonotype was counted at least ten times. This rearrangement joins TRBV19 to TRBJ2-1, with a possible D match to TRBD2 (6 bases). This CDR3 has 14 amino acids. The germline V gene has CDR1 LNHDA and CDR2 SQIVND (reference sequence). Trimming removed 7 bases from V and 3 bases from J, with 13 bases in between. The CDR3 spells CASKASVNYNEQFF. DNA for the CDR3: TGTGCCAGTAAGGCTAGCGTAAACTACAATGAGCAGTTCTTC.

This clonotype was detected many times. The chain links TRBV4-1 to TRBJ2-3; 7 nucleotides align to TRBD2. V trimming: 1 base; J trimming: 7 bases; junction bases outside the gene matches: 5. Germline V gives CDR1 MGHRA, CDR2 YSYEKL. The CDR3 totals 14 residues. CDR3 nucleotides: TGCGCCAGCAGCCAAGGTGCGGGAGAATATACGCAGTATTTT. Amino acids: CASSQGAGEYTQYF.

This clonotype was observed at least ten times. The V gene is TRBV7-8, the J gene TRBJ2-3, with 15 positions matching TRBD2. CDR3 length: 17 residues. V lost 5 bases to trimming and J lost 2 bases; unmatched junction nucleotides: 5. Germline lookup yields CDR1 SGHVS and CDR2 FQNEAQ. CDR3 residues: CASSPRTSGRATDTQYF. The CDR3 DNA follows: TGTGCCAGCAGCCCTCGGACTAGCGGGAGGGCCACAGATACGCAGTATTTT.

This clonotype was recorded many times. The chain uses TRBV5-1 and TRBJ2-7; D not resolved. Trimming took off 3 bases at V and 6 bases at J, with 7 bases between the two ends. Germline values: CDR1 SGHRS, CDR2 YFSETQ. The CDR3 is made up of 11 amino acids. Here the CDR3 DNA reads TGCGCCAGCAGCTCGGCTATCGAGCAGTACTTC. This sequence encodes CASSSAIEQYF.

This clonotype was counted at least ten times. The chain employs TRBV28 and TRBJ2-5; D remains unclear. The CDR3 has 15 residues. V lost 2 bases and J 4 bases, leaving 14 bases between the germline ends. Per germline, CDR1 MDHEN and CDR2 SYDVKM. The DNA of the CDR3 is TGTGCCAGCAGTTTAATCGGCAGGATGGGAGAGACCCAGTACTTC. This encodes CASSLIGRMGETQYF.

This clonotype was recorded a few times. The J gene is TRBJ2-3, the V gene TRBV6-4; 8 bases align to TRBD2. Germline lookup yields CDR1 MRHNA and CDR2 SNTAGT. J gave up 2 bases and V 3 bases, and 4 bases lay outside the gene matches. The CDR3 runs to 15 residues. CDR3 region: CASSERAGATDTQYF. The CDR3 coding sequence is TGTGCCAGCAGTGAAAGAGCGGGAGCCACAGATACGCAGTATTTT.

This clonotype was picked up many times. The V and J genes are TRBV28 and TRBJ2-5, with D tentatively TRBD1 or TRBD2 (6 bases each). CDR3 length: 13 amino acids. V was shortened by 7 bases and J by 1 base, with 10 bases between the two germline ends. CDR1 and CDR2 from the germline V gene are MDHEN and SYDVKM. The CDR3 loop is CASMEGVQETQYF. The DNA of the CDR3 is TGTGCCAGCATGGAGGGGGTCCAAGAGACCCAGTACTTC.

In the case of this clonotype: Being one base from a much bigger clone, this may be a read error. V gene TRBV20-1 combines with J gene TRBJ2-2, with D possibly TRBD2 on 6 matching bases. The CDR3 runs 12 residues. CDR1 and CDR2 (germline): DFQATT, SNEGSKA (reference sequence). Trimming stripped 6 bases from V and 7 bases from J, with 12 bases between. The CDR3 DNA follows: TGCAGTGCGTCTAGCGAGATCGGGGAGCTGTTTTTT. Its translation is CSASSEIGELFF.

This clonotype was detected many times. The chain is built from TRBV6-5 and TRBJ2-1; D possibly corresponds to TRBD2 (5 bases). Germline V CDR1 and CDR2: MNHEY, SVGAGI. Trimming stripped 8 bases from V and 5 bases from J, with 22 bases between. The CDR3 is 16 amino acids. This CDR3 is CASLKLGDHGDNEQFF. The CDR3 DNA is TGTGCCAGCCTTAAACTAGGCGACCATGGGGACAATGAGCAGTTCTTC.

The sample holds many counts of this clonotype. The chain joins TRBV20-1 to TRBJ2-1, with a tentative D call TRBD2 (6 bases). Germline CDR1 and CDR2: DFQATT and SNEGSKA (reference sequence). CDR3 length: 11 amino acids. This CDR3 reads CGSGSYNEQFF. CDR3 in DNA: TGCGGCAGCGGGTCGTACAATGAGCAGTTCTTC.

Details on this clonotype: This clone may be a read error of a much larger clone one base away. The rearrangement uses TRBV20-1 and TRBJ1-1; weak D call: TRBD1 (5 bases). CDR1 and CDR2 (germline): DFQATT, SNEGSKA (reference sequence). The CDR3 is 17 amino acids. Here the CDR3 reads CCAPEDTISGVGTEAFF. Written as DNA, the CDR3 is TGCTGTGCTCCCGAGGACACCATTTCAGGAGTGGGGACTGAAGCTTTCTTT.

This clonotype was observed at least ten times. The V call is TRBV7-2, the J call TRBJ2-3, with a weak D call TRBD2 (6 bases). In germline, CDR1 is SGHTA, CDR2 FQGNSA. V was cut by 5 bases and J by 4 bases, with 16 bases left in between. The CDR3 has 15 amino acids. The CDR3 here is CASSKGWERADTQYF. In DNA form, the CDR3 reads TGTGCCAGCAGCAAGGGGTGGGAGCGGGCAGATACGCAGTATTTT.

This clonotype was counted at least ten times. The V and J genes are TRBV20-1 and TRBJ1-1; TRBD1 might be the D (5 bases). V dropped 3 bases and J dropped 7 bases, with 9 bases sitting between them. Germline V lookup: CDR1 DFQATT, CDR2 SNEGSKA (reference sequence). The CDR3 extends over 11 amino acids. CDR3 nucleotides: TGCAGTGCTAGCCCAGGGAATGAAGCTTTCTTT. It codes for CSASPGNEAFF.

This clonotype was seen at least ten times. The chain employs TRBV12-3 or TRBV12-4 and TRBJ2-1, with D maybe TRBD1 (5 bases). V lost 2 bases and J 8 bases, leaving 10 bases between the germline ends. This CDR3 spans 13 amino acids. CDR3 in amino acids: CASSLQGYDEQFF. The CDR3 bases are TGTGCCAGCAGTTTACAGGGATACGATGAGCAGTTCTTC.

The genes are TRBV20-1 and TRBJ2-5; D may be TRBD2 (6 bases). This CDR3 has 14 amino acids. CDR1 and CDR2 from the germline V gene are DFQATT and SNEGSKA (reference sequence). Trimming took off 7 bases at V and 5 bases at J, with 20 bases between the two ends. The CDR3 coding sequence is TGCAGTGGCGGGACCCCCGGGGGTAGGGAGACCCAGTACTTC. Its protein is CSGGTPGGRETQYF.

The CDR3: CASKGGTSGLYNEQFF. CDR3 nucleotides: TGCGCCAGCAAGGGGGGGACTAGCGGCCTCTACAATGAGCAGTTCTTC. The V and J genes are TRBV4-3 and TRBJ2-1, with TRBD2 matching over 11 bases. V lost 7 bases to trimming and J lost 3 bases; unmatched junction nucleotides: 8. The length of the CDR3 is 16 residues. Looked up from germline, CDR1 is LGHNA and CDR2 is YSLEER.

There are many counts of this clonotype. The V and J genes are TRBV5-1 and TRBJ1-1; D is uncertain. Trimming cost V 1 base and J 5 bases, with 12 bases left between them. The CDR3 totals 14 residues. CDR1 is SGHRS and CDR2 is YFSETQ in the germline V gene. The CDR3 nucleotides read TGCGCCAGCAGCTTGACCCAGCTCGTGACTGAAGCTTTCTTT. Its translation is CASSLTQLVTEAFF.

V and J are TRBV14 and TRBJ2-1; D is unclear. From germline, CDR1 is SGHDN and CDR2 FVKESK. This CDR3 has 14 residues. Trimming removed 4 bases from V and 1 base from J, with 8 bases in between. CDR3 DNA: TGTGCCAGCAGCCCCGGGTTTTCCTACAATGAGCAGTTCTTC. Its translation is CASSPGFSYNEQFF.

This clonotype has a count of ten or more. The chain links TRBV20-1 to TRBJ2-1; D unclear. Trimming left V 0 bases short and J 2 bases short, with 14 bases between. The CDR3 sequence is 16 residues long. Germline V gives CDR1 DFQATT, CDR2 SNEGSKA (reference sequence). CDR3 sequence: CSARDLGVFPYNEQFF. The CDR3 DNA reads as TGCAGTGCTAGAGATCTTGGGGTCTTCCCCTACAATGAGCAGTTCTTC.

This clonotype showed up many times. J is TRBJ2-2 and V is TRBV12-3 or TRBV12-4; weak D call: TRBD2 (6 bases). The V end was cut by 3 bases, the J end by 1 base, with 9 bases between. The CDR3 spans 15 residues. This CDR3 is CASSLSGENTGELFF. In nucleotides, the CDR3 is TGTGCCAGCAGTTTGTCGGGGGAGAACACCGGGGAGCTGTTTTTT.

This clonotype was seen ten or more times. CDR3 coding DNA: TGTGCCAGCAGATCGCCGGGGGATGAAAAACTGTTTTTT. This sequence encodes CASRSPGDEKLFF. The chain couples TRBV5-5 to TRBJ1-4; D may be TRBD1 (5 bases). The CDR3 is made up of 13 amino acids. V was cut by 5 bases and J by 6 bases, with 11 bases left in between. Germline values: CDR1 SGHKS, CDR2 YYEKEE (reference sequence).

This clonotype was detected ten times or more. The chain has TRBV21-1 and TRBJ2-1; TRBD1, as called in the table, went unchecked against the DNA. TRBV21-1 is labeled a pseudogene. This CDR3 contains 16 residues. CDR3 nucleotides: TGTGCCAGCAGCAAAGCGCTTAGGGCGGCTAACAATGAGCAGTTCTTC. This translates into CASSKALRAANNEQFF.

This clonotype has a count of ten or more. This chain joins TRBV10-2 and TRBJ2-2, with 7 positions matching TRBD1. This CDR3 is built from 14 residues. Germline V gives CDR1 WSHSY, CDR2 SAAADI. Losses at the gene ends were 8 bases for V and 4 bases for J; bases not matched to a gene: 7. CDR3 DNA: TGCGCCAGCGGGGAGACAGGGAGCACCGGGGAGCTGTTTTTT. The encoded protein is CASGETGSTGELFF.